These 6 T cell receptor beta chains originate from one sample sequenced in a study of neurological immune-mediated disorders. MiXCR, applied by TCRdb to the 5' RACE reads, yields one record per CDR3 protein. The sample yields almost 30,000 distinct CDR3 sequences, 12% seen once. Sequenced sample: PBMCs. The origin of the receptors is a woman aged 55-69 years in good health.

Turning to this clonotype: Being one base from a much bigger clone, this may be a read error. This chain links TRBV19 with TRBJ1-5; no reliable D call. Per the germline V gene, CDR1 is LNHDA and CDR2 is SQIVND (reference sequence). V was trimmed by 5 bases and J by 7 bases, leaving 18 bases between them. CDR3 length: 15 residues. CDR3 loop: CASSSSGSRRQPQHF. CDR3 nucleotide sequence: TGTGCCAGTAGTTCATCCGGGTCCAGGCGGCAGCCCCAGCATTTT.

The chain joins TRBV7-2 to TRBJ1-5; D ambiguous. From germline, CDR1 is SGHTA and CDR2 FQGNSA. The ends were cut back, 2 bases at V and 3 bases at J, with 5 bases in the middle. This CDR3 comprises 13 residues. Here the CDR3 reads CASSLHFNQPQHF. The CDR3 bases are TGTGCCAGCAGCTTACACTTCAATCAGCCCCAGCATTTT.

This clonotype was seen repeatedly, ten times or more. The chain carries TRBV4-3 and TRBJ2-3; TRBD2 aligns across 13 bases. Germline CDR1 reads LGHNA; CDR2 reads YSLEER. V lost 3 bases, J lost 1 base, and 4 bases stayed unmatched. There are 17 residues in the CDR3. This CDR3 reads CASSQSLAGGGTDTQYF. The CDR3 bases are TGCGCCAGCAGCCAGTCACTAGCGGGGGGGGGCACAGATACGCAGTATTTT.

This clonotype has at least ten counts. V is TRBV28 and J is TRBJ2-7, with D possibly being TRBD1 or TRBD2 (5 bases each). Trimming cost V 7 bases and J 5 bases, with 21 bases left between them. Germline CDR1 reads MDHEN; CDR2 reads SYDVKM. The CDR3 is 15 amino acids. DNA for the CDR3: TGTGCCAGCACCTACCGAGGGCAGGGCGGCGACGAGCAGTACTTC. Translation: CASTYRGQGGDEQYF.

This clonotype was counted many times. CDR3 in amino acids: CASSPTRSWYTQYF. In nucleotides, the CDR3 is TGTGCCAGCAGTCCAACTAGGAGTTGGTATACGCAGTATTTT. The genes are TRBV6-2 or TRBV6-3 and TRBJ2-3; possibly TRBD2 for D (5 bases). Germline V CDR1 and CDR2: MNHEY, SVGEGT. Between the trimmed V and J ends, which lost 5 bases and 7 bases, there was a span of 16 bases. The CDR3 contains 14 residues.

This clonotype was observed at least ten times. The CDR3 DNA sequence: TGTGCCAGCAGTCCCCCCGGAGCGGAGACCCAGTACTTC. As protein: CASSPPGAETQYF. The chain combines TRBV7-6 with TRBJ2-5, with unresolved D. The CDR3 loop spans 13 amino acids. Trimming cost V 6 bases and J 5 bases, with 13 bases left between them. Germline CDR1 SGHVS, CDR2 FNYEAQ.